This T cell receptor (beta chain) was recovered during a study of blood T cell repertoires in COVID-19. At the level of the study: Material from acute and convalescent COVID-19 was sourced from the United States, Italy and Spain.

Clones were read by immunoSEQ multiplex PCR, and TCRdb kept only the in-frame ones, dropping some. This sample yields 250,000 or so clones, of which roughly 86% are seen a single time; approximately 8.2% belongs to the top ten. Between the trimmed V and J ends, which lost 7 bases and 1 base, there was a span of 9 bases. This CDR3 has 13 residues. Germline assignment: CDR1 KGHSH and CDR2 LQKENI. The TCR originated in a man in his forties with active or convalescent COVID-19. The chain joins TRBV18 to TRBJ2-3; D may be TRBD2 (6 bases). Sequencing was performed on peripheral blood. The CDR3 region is CASLIAGTDTQYF. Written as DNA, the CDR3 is TGTGCCAGCTTGATAGCGGGCACAGATACGCAGTATTTT.